Included here is one T cell receptor (beta chain) sequence, with context. Its matching antigen is unknown. Patients in the study were battling locally advanced or metastatic urothelial carcinoma. These data belong to a study of PD-L1 blockade in urothelial cancer. Across the study: The patients' atezolizumab therapy, 1,200 mg intravenously every 3 weeks, started in 2014. Enrolled patients had been treated previously with 0 to 3 chemotherapy regimens. Study-wide points: Prediction of better survival came from below-median pretreatment blood TCR clonality.

Assay: immunoSEQ multiplex PCR; the TCRdb copy retains only in-frame clones and omits some. Found here are tens of thousands of clones, roughly 80% of them singletons; the top ten hold approximately 3.5%. The CDR3 extends over 14 amino acids. Trimming took 6 bases from V and 5 from J, leaving 16 bases between them. Germline assignment: CDR1 KGHSH and CDR2 LQKENI. The sequence was collected from a man aged 65 to 85 with urothelial cancer. Here the sequenced sample was PBMCs, taken around atezolizumab (anti-PD-L1) treatment. V usage is TRBV18 and J usage is TRBJ1-1; no definite D call. This CDR3 reads CASSEGLVGTEAFF. In nucleotides, the CDR3 is TGTGCCAGCTCCGAGGGCCTGGTAGGGACTGAAGCTTTCTTT.